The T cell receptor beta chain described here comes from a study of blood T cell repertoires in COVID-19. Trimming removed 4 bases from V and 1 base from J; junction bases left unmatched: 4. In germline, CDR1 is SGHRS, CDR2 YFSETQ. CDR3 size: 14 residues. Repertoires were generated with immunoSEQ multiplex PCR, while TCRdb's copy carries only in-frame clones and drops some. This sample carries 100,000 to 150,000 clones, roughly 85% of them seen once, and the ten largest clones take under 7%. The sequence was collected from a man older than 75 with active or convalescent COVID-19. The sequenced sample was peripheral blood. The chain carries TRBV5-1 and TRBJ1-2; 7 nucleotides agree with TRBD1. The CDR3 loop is CASSLGQNNYGYTF. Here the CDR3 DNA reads TGCGCCAGCAGCCTGGGACAGAATAACTATGGCTACACCTTC.